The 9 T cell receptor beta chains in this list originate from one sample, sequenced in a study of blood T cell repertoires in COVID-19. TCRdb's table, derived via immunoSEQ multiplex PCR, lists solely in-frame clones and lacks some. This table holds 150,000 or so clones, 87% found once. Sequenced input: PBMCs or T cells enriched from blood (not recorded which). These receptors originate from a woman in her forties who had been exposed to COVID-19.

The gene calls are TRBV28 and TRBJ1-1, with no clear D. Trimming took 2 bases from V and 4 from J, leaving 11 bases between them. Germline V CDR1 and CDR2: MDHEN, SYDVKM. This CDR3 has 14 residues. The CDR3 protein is CASSLGGVGTEAFF. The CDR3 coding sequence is TGTGCCAGCAGTTTAGGCGGGGTCGGCACTGAAGCTTTCTTT.

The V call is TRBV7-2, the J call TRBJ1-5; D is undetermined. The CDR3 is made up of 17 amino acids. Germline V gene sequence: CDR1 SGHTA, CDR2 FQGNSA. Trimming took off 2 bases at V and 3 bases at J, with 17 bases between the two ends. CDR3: CASSLFSPRQSNQPQHF. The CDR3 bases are TGTGCCAGCAGCTTATTTTCCCCAAGACAATCCAATCAGCCCCAGCATTTT.

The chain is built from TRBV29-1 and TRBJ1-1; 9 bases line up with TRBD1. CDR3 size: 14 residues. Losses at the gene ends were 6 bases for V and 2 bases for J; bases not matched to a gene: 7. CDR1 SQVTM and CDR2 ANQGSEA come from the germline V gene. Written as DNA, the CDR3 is TGCAGCGTCAAGACAGGGGGAACCAACACTGAAGCTTTCTTT. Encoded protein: CSVKTGGTNTEAFF.

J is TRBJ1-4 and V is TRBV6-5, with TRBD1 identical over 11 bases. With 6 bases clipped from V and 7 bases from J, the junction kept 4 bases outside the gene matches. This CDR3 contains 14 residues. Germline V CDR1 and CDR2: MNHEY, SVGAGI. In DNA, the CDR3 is TGTGCCAGCAGGAGGGACAGGGGGACTGAAAAACTGTTTTTT. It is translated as CASRRDRGTEKLFF.

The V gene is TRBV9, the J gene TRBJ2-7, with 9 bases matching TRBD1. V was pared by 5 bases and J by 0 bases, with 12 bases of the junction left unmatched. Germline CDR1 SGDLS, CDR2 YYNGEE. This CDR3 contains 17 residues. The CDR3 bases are TGTGCCAGCAGTTTAACAGGGGGCGGGACTAACTCCTACGAGCAGTACTTC. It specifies CASSLTGGGTNSYEQYF.

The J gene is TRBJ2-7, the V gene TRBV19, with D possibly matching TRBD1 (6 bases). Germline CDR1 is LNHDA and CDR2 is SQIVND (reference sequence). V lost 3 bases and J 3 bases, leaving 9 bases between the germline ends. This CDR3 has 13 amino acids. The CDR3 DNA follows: TGTGCCAGTAGTATTCAGGGGAACTACGAGCAGTACTTC. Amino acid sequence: CASSIQGNYEQYF.

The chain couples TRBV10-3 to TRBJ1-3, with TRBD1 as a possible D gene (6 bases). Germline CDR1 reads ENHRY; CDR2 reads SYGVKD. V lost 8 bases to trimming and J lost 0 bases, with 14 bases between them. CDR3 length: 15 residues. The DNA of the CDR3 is TGTGCCATCGGACAGCCAGGCGCCTCTGGAAACACCATATATTTT. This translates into CAIGQPGASGNTIYF.

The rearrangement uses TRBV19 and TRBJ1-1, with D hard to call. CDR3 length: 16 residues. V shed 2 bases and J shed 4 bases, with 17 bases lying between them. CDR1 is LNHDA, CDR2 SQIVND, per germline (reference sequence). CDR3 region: CASSISSLARPTEAFF. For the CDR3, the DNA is TGTGCCAGTAGTATAAGTTCTCTCGCCAGGCCCACTGAAGCTTTCTTT.

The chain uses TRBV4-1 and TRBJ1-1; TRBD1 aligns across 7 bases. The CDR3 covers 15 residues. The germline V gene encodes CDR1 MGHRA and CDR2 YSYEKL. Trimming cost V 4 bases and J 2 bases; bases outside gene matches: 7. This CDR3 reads CASSLAGTDNTEAFF. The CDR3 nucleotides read TGCGCCAGCAGCCTGGCCGGGACAGATAACACTGAAGCTTTCTTT.